Listed below are T cell receptor beta chains from one sample, sequenced in a study of shared clonotypes between healthy human individuals. The method was immunoSEQ multiplex PCR; TCRdb's version includes in-frame clones alone and lacks a portion of them. The data show about 2.1 million clones, with approximately 92% seen just once and roughly 1.7% held by the top ten. Sequenced input: naive CD8+ T cells from PBMCs. Receptors originate from a man aged 18 to 29 in good health. Some clones in this sample may be carry-over from other donors' samples. The CDR3 runs from the conserved cysteine through the conserved F or W. Each record gives: J gene, V gene, clone size, D gene, CDR3 DNA, CDR3 protein. D genes are given only for firm matches. The size of a clone is reported for some rows only, either as once, few or many, or as a class for expanded clones.

>TRBJ1-2|TRBV28|NA|TRBD1
TGTGCCAGCAGTTCGAACCCGGGACAGGGGGCTGGCTACACCTTC
CASSSNPGQGAGYTF
>TRBJ1-2|TRBV27|NA|TRBD1
TGTGCCAGCAGTCCTGGACAGGGGAGCTATGGCTACACCTTC
CASSPGQGSYGYTF
>TRBJ2-7|TRBV4-2|NA|NA
TGTGCCAGCAGCCACCGACGAGGGATGTGGTACGAGCAGTACTTC
CASSHRRGMWYEQYF
>TRBJ2-1|TRBV9|NA|NA
TGTGCCAGCAGCATATACAATGAGCAGTTCTTC
CASSIYNEQFF
>TRBJ1-5|TRBV4-2|NA|TRBD1
TGTGCCAGCAGCCGGACAGGGGGAAATCAGCCCCAGCATTTT
CASSRTGGNQPQHF
>TRBJ1-2|TRBV5-1|NA|NA
TGCGCCAGCAGGCAGGGGATGGGGCCCGATGGCTACACCTTC
CASRQGMGPDGYTF
>TRBJ2-2|TRBV18|NA|TRBD2
TGTGCCAGCTCACCGCTCCGGACCGGGACTAGCGGGAGAAGGGAGCTGTTTTTT
CASSPLRTGTSGRRELFF
>TRBJ2-7|TRBV6-6|once|NA
TGTGCCAGCAGTTACTCACGCCCTTCCTACGAGCAGTACTTC
CASSYSRPSYEQYF
>TRBJ2-7|TRBV28|NA|NA
TGTGCCAGCAGTTTAGGTTACAGCTCCTACGAGCAGTACTTC
CASSLGYSSYEQYF
>TRBJ2-5|TRBV6-6|NA|NA
TGTGCCAGCAGTTACTCAGAGGGGCCAGAGACCCAGTACTTC
CASSYSEGPETQYF
>TRBJ1-2|TRBV16|NA|NA
TGTGCCAGCAGCCAAGGCAGAACTACCGGCTACACCTTC
CASSQGRTTGYTF
>TRBJ2-7|TRBV29-1|NA|NA
TGCAGCGTTTCCCCAGGGGGGGTCGGCGGCGAGCAGTACTTC
CSVSPGGVGGEQYF
>TRBJ2-4|TRBV28|NA|TRBD2
TGTGCCAGCAGCCCATCAAGCGGGAGTACGGCCAAAAACATTCAGTACTTC
CASSPSSGSTAKNIQYF
>TRBJ2-7|TRBV2|NA|TRBD1
TGTGCCAGCAGTGAAGCCCCAGGGGGCGACGAGCAGTACTTC
CASSEAPGGDEQYF
>TRBJ2-7|TRBV27|once|NA
TGTGCCAGCAGTTGGGGGTCTGGGTACTTGGTCTACGAGCAGTACTTC
CASSWGSGYLVYEQYF